This entry concerns a single T cell receptor beta chain. This clonotype was seen a handful of times. Its antigen target is currently unknown. A much larger clone lies one base from this, so it may be a read error. Sequencing instrument: Illumina HiSeq 1500. The raw public data were reprocessed by TCRdb itself: fastp quality trimming at Q25, MiXCR clonotype calling, in-frame beta chains only. When rows share a CDR3 protein, they turn into one entry using the most common DNA and genes. The sample profile shows 200,000 to 250,000 distinct CDR3 sequences; over 9% of them were found once. 1.5% to 2% of the sample goes to the ten largest clones. The sample originates from a study of T cell repertoires in cytomegalovirus infection (dated by TCRdb to the late 2010s). Looking at the study overall: Because public TCR beta signatures pointed to carriage of CMV infection together with the matching HLA type, the HLA type of each donor mattered for the analysis.

Study-wide conclusions, independent of this receptor: The ex vivo response was dominated by HLA-C-restricted CMV-specific TCR beta clonotypes, and the single most frequent clonotype in two of eight donors was supplied by these HLA-C-restricted clonotypes. Carriers of CMV infection plus the relevant HLA type were discriminated by the cumulative frequency of public TCR beta family members in the study cohort and in an independent roughly 320-donor cohort.

From its cysteine to its phenylalanine, the CDR3 spans 18 amino acids. Here the CDR3 DNA is all that survives: 54 bases in frame from base 1. Via the germline V gene, CDR1 is ENHRY and CDR2 SYGVKD. This clonotype originated in a human donor in good health (CMV status not recorded). Some clones in this sample may be carry-over from other donors' samples. Source material: PBMCs. This chain is built from TRBV10-3 and TRBJ2-3; TRBD2 might be the D gene, on 6 matching bases. The CDR3 is CTIRVADSIADSTDTQYF. The DNA reads TGTACCATCAGAGTCGCCGACTCTATAGCGGATAGCACAGATACGCAGTATTTT.